The 16 T cell receptor beta chains in this list originate from one sample, sequenced in a study of beta chain features in type 1 diabetes. Study observations and caveats: Across all four CD4+ subsets, people with type 1 diabetes showed modestly shorter TCRB CDR3s.

Isolated RNA was reverse transcribed in full, so expressed TCRB transcripts were sequenced. Generated by immunoSEQ multiplex PCR, the TCRdb table keeps only in-frame clones and is missing some. The data hold about 160,000 clones, with about 10% observed a single time. For these receptors, no antigen is known. Material: central memory CD4+ T cells from blood. Source of these receptors: a woman under 40 with type 1 diabetes.

A few counts support this clone. V usage is TRBV21-1 and J usage is TRBJ2-7; the table's D call, TRBD2, was not checked against the DNA. TRBV21-1 is assigned pseudogene status. This CDR3 region has 15 residues. The CDR3 here is CASSNASLVRNEQYF. The CDR3 DNA reads as TGTGCCAGCAGCAATGCTTCACTAGTTCGTAACGAGCAGTACTTC.

CDR3 sequence: CASSLEQGTADTQYF. The DNA for the CDR3 is TGTGCCAGCAGTTTAGAACAGGGGACGGCAGATACGCAGTATTTT. The rearrangement links TRBV28 to TRBJ2-3; 7 nucleotides line up with TRBD1. The V gene's germline CDR1 is MDHEN and CDR2 SYDVKM. V lost 2 bases and J lost 4; bases outside the gene matches: 6. CDR3 length: 15 amino acids. The full variable domain, in which reference TRBV28 and TRBJ2-3 provide the parts outside the CDR3, is DVKVTQSSRYLVKRTGEKVFLECVQDMDHENMFWYRQDPGLGLRLIYFSYDVKMKEKGDIPEGYSVSREKKERFSLILESASTNQTSMYLCASSLEQGTADTQYFGPGTRLTVL.

This clone has more than one count but fewer than ten. The chain couples TRBV10-3 to TRBJ2-1, with D unclear. The CDR3 spans 13 residues. Trimming shortened V by 2 bases and J by 8 bases, and 10 bases separated the two germline ends. CDR1 is ENHRY and CDR2 is SYGVKD in the germline V gene. The CDR3 loop is CAISEPSMHEQFF. DNA of the CDR3: TGTGCCATCAGTGAGCCCTCTATGCATGAGCAGTTCTTC.

The rearrangement links TRBV29-1 to TRBJ2-5; TRBD2 matches 7 bases. The DNA matches TRBJ2-7 better at its end, which makes the J call doubtful. This CDR3 has 14 residues. Germline assignment: CDR1 SQVTM and CDR2 ANQGSEA. CDR3 in amino acids: CSVGSGLVVGEQYF. In nucleotides, the CDR3 is TGCAGCGTTGGGTCAGGACTAGTTGTGGGCGAGCAGTACTTC.

This clone showed up just a few times. This chain connects TRBV4-1 to TRBJ2-7; TRBD2 agrees at 12 bases. The ends lost 7 bases at V and 4 bases at J; junction bases unmatched: 8. Germline CDR1 and CDR2: MGHRA and YSYEKL. There are 15 residues in the CDR3. CDR3 bases: TGCGCCAGCAACTGGCTAGCGGGAGGGAGGTACGAGCAGTACTTC. This translates into CASNWLAGGRYEQYF.

The chain joins TRBV29-1 to TRBJ2-5; TRBD2 matches 9 bases. V trimming: 4 bases; J trimming: 4 bases; junction bases outside the gene matches: 4. The CDR3 runs 13 residues. The germline V gene has CDR1 SQVTM and CDR2 ANQGSEA. The CDR3 DNA reads as TGCAGCGTTGTAGCGGGAGCGACAGAGACCCAGTACTTC. Amino acids: CSVVAGATETQYF.

This clone was seen at least ten times. This chain links TRBV11-3 with TRBJ2-1, with 11 positions matching TRBD2. With 9 bases clipped from V and 2 bases from J, the junction kept 3 bases outside the gene matches. The CDR3 has 14 amino acids. Per germline, CDR1 SGHNT and CDR2 YENEEA. The CDR3, as DNA: TGTGCCAGTACTAGCGGGAGTCCCTACAATGAGCAGTTCTTC. It yields the protein CASTSGSPYNEQFF.

DNA of the CDR3: TGTGCCAGCTCACCACCGGGGTCCAGGGAAGGGGTTGAAGCTTTCTTT. Amino acids: CASSPPGSREGVEAFF. This chain joins TRBV18 and TRBJ1-1; D is perhaps TRBD1 (5 bases). Looked up from germline, CDR1 is KGHSH and CDR2 is LQKENI. V lost 0 bases and J 7 bases, leaving 18 bases between the germline ends. The CDR3 covers 16 residues.

Concerning this clone: This may be a read error, as it is one base from a much larger clone. The chain couples TRBV4-1 to TRBJ2-4; D might be TRBD2 (6 bases). Germline values: CDR1 MGHRA, CDR2 YSYEKL. V lost 1 base to trimming and J lost 1 base, with 17 bases between them. The CDR3 loop spans 18 amino acids. The CDR3 DNA follows: TGCGCCAGCAGCCAAGTAGGTGGAGGCGGGACGGCCAAAAACATTCAGTACTTC. This translates into CASSQVGGGGTAKNIQYF.

This clone was seen only a few times. The genes are TRBV29-1 and TRBJ2-7, with 10 bases identical to TRBD1. The CDR3 has 14 residues. V shed 2 bases, J shed 5 bases, and the junction held 6 bases outside the gene matches. Germline-derived CDR1 and CDR2 are SQVTM and ANQGSEA. For the CDR3, the DNA is TGCAGCGTTGAAAGGATTGGACAGGGGGACGAGCAGTACTTC. It yields the protein CSVERIGQGDEQYF.

This clone was seen more than once but under ten times. The chain joins TRBV5-1 to TRBJ2-7, with no clear D. Per germline, CDR1 SGHRS and CDR2 YFSETQ. Trimming took 1 base from V and 2 from J, leaving 7 bases between them. This CDR3 has 13 amino acids. The chain's CDR3 is CASSLTEPYEQYF. Written as DNA, the CDR3 is TGCGCCAGCAGCTTGACCGAGCCCTACGAGCAGTACTTC.

In its sample, this clone was seen a few times. The chain couples TRBV7-2 to TRBJ2-2; D might be TRBD1 (5 bases). Trimming removed 5 bases from V and 0 bases from J, with 10 bases in between. The CDR3 sequence is 15 residues long. From germline, CDR1 is SGHTA and CDR2 FQGNSA. CDR3 residues: CASSPRATNTGELFF. Here the CDR3 DNA reads TGTGCCAGCAGCCCCAGGGCGACGAACACCGGGGAGCTGTTTTTT.

This clone was observed a handful of times. The V and J genes are TRBV5-1 and TRBJ2-1; TRBD2 matches at 7 bases. The CDR3 loop spans 14 amino acids. J was trimmed by 2 bases and V by 4 bases; bases with no gene match: 3. Looked up from germline, CDR1 is SGHRS and CDR2 is YFSETQ. CDR3 nucleotides: TGCGCCAGCAGCACCGGGACTACCTACAATGAGCAGTTCTTC. Encoded protein: CASSTGTTYNEQFF.

This clone came up a few times. This chain joins TRBV5-5 and TRBJ2-1; 8 bases match TRBD2. The junction had 0 bases not matched to a gene; V was cut back by 0 bases and J by 1 base. This CDR3 comprises 15 residues. Germline CDR1 SGHKS, CDR2 YYEKEE (reference sequence). DNA for the CDR3: TGTGCCAGCAGCTTGGGACTAGCGTCCTACAATGAGCAGTTCTTC. Protein sequence: CASSLGLASYNEQFF.

The rearrangement joins TRBV5-1 to TRBJ1-1, with TRBD1 as a possible D gene (5 bases). Germline V gene lookup returns CDR1 SGHRS and CDR2 YFSETQ. The V and J ends lost 0 bases and 1 base respectively, with 10 bases between them. The CDR3 sequence is 15 residues long. This CDR3 reads CASSLAGRGNTEAFF. The CDR3 DNA reads as TGCGCCAGCAGCTTGGCGGGGAGGGGGAACACTGAAGCTTTCTTT.

There are a few counts of this clone. The genes are TRBV4-1 and TRBJ2-3; D uncertain. V was cut by 4 bases and J by 3 bases, with 14 bases left in between. The CDR3 has 15 residues. Germline V CDR1 and CDR2: MGHRA, YSYEKL. The CDR3 nucleotides are TGCGCCAGCAGCCTACAGAAATACAGTACAGATACGCAGTATTTT. Residues: CASSLQKYSTDTQYF.